These 14 T cell receptor beta chains were all obtained from the same sample, sequenced in a study of T cells in Graves' hyperthyroidism and ophthalmopathy. RNA transcripts served as the template for amplifying TCR beta CDR3 regions. The HTBI primer set served for first-round RT-PCR of the TCR CDR3. TCRdb processed the multiplex PCR reads anew with MiXCR; each CDR3 protein has one entry. The table includes hundreds of thousands of distinct CDR3 sequences, around 20% detected once. Sequenced material: blood. These receptors were obtained from a man between 25 and 39 years old with Graves' ophthalmopathy.

The rearrangement links TRBV24-1 to TRBJ2-3, with 9 bases aligning to TRBD1. The CDR3 is made up of 15 amino acids. Per germline, CDR1 KGHDR and CDR2 SFDVKD. The V and J ends lost 4 bases and 3 bases, in that order; junction bases with no gene match: 4. As DNA, the CDR3 is TGTGCCACCAGTGACCGGACAGGGGTGACAGATACGCAGTATTTT. Its protein is CATSDRTGVTDTQYF.

The genes are TRBV2 and TRBJ2-1, with unresolved D. The CDR3 is 14 amino acids. Trimming took off 7 bases at V and 4 bases at J, with 14 bases between the two ends. CDR1 and CDR2 from the germline V gene are SNHLY and FYNNEI. This CDR3 is CASTQGRLYNEQFF. In DNA, the CDR3 is TGTGCCAGCACCCAAGGTAGACTGTACAATGAGCAGTTCTTC.

With respect to this clonotype: A read error may explain this, as a much larger clone is one base away. This chain uses TRBV5-1 with TRBJ2-2; 10 positions agree with TRBD2. Germline V gene sequence: CDR1 SGHRS, CDR2 YFSETQ. CDR3 size: 16 residues. The CDR3 DNA follows: TGCGCCAGCAGCACTCGGACTAGCGGAAACACCGGGAAGCTGTTTTTT. The encoded protein is CASSTRTSGNTGKLFF.

This clonotype showed up many times. The chain is built from TRBV5-1 and TRBJ2-7; D gene ambiguous. Germline V gene data show CDR1 as SGHRS and CDR2 as YFSETQ. The CDR3 spans 15 residues. V lost 4 bases to trimming and J lost 0 bases, with 14 bases between them. As DNA, the CDR3 is TGCGCCAGCAGCCCAGCTGCGGTCCTCTCCTACGAGCAGTACTTC. It translates to CASSPAAVLSYEQYF.

V usage is TRBV7-3 and J usage is TRBJ2-7, with D unresolved. From germline, CDR1 is SGHTA and CDR2 FQGTGA. V gave up 3 bases and J gave up 5 bases, with 11 bases separating them. CDR3 length: 13 amino acids. The CDR3 DNA sequence: TGTGCCAGCAGCTTTACCGCTGGCCACGAGCAGTACTTC. It translates to CASSFTAGHEQYF. The full variable domain, rest sourced from reference TRBV7-3 and TRBJ2-7, is GAGVSQTPSNKVTEKGKYVELRCDPISGHTALYWYRQSLGQGPEFLIYFQGTGAADDSGLPNDRFFAVRPEGSVSTLKIQRTERGDSAVYLCASSFTAGHEQYFGPGTRLTVT.

In this sample, this clonotype turned up many times. This chain uses TRBV5-1 with TRBJ2-1, with no clear D. Trimming removed 4 bases from V and 0 bases from J, with 11 bases in between. Germline-derived CDR1 and CDR2 are SGHRS and YFSETQ. CDR3 size: 15 residues. CDR3 DNA sequence: TGCGCCAGCAGCGGCAATCTAGGCTCCTACAATGAGCAGTTCTTC. Amino acids: CASSGNLGSYNEQFF.

This rearrangement joins TRBV18 to TRBJ2-1; 15 nucleotides align to TRBD2. Germline CDR1 reads KGHSH; CDR2 reads LQKENI. J was trimmed by 7 bases and V by 2 bases; bases with no gene match: 6. The CDR3 has 17 amino acids. The CDR3 DNA follows: TGTGCCAGCTCACCAAGAACCGGGACTAGCGGGAGGAATGAGCAGTTCTTC. Amino acids: CASSPRTGTSGRNEQFF.

This clonotype was seen more than once but under ten times. The chain combines TRBV5-6 with TRBJ1-2; the match to TRBD1 covers 10 bases. After removal of 2 bases from V and 7 bases from J, the junction contained 8 bases not matched to a gene. CDR1 is SGHDT, CDR2 YYEEEE, per germline. This CDR3 has 15 amino acids. In DNA, the CDR3 is TGTGCCAGCAGCTTCACCGGGACAGGGGTTCGTGGCTACACCTTC. This encodes CASSFTGTGVRGYTF.

In its sample, this clonotype was seen many times. The chain combines TRBV20-1 with TRBJ2-5, with 7 nucleotides matching TRBD2. This CDR3 has 16 residues. Germline CDR1 and CDR2: DFQATT and SNEGSKA (reference sequence). Losses at the gene ends were 6 bases for V and 0 bases for J; bases not matched to a gene: 13. In DNA, the CDR3 is TGCAGTGCCCTGCCCATGCTAGCGGAGTACCAAGAGACCCAGTACTTC. This sequence encodes CSALPMLAEYQETQYF.

The rearrangement links TRBV29-1 to TRBJ2-1; the D gene could be TRBD1 or TRBD2 (5 bases each). V was trimmed by 2 bases and J by 0 bases, leaving 17 bases between them. Germline CDR1 is SQVTM and CDR2 is ANQGSEA. The CDR3 extends over 17 amino acids. The CDR3 region is CSVERGAKPYSYNEQFF. In DNA, the CDR3 is TGCAGCGTTGAAAGGGGAGCCAAACCTTACTCCTACAATGAGCAGTTCTTC.

This clonotype came up once. A clone one base away is much larger, so this may be a read error. The final CDR3 position lacks the conserved phenylalanine or tryptophan, pointing to a likely read error. The rearrangement joins TRBV30 to TRBJ2-7, with a possible D match to TRBD1 (7 bases). This CDR3 has 11 residues. V lost 5 bases and J 6 bases, leaving 11 bases between the germline ends. In germline, CDR1 is GTSNPN, CDR2 SVGIG (reference sequence). CDR3: CAWSQGGEQYL. The CDR3 nucleotides are TGTGCCTGGTCTCAGGGGGGCGAGCAGTACCTC.

As for this clonotype: One base away lies a much larger clone, so this may be a sequencing read error. The rearrangement joins TRBV30 to TRBJ2-2; D not certain. The V end lost 4 bases, the J end lost 2 bases, and 8 bases lay between the germline ends. Germline CDR1 reads GTSNPN; CDR2 reads SVGIG (reference sequence). This CDR3 comprises 13 residues. In nucleotides, the CDR3 is TGTGCCTGGAAGGGCCCTAACACCGGGGAGCTGTTTTTT. Translation gives CAWKGPNTGELFF.

The rearrangement uses TRBV7-6 and TRBJ2-5; TRBD2 aligns across 7 bases. The CDR3 is 14 residues long. V lost 3 bases to trimming and J lost 5 bases; unmatched junction nucleotides: 6. Germline CDR1 reads SGHVS; CDR2 reads FNYEAQ. DNA for the CDR3: TGTGCCAGCAGCTTTGCGGGAGCGGCCGAGACCCAGTACTTC. Translation gives CASSFAGAAETQYF.

The gene calls are TRBV5-1 and TRBJ1-6, with D possibly TRBD1 on 5 matching bases. Deletions cut 1 base from V and 6 bases from J, with 11 bases between. Germline V gene sequence: CDR1 SGHRS, CDR2 YFSETQ. The CDR3 loop spans 15 amino acids. CDR3: CASSLREGPNSPLHF. The CDR3 DNA is TGCGCCAGCAGCTTGCGAGAGGGACCTAATTCACCCCTCCACTTT.